This entry features one T cell receptor (beta chain) sequence. Its antigen is as yet unknown. Produced via immunoSEQ multiplex PCR; TCRdb's table is partial and in-frame only. The sample has about 29,000 clones; roughly 80% are singletons. Buffy coats from healthy blood donors served as controls. The CDR3 has 15 residues. V lost 4 bases, J lost 2 bases, and 7 bases stayed unmatched. The germline V gene has CDR1 SQVTM and CDR2 ANQGSEA. The data were obtained in a study of STAT5B mutations in CD4+ large granular lymphocyte leukemia. Study-wide results and caveats: TRBV06-family usage was enriched in top patient clones (8/27) versus controls (2/35).

The sequence was obtained from a human donor in good health. Sequences were obtained from CD4+ T cells from blood buffy coats. The V call is TRBV29-1, the J call TRBJ2-3; 9 nucleotides line up with TRBD2. Here the CDR3 reads CSVADSGRFTDTQYF. The CDR3 DNA is TGCAGCGTTGCCGATAGCGGGAGATTCACAGATACGCAGTATTTT.